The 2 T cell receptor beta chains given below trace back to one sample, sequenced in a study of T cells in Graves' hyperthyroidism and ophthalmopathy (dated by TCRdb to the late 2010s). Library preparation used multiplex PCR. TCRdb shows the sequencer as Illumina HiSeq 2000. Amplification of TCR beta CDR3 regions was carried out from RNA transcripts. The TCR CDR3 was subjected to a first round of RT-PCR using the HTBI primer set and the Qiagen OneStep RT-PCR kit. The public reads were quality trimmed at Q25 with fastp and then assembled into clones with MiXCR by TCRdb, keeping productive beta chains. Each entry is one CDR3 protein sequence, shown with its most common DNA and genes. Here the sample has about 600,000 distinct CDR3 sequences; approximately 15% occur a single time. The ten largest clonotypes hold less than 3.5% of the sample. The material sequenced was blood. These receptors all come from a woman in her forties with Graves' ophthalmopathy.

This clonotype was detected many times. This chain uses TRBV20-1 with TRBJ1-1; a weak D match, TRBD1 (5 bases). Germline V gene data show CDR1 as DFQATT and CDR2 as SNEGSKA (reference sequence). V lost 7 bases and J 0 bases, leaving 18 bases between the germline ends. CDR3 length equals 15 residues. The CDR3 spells CSDSPRDRLNTEAFF. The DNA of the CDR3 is TGCAGTGACTCCCCCCGGGACCGACTGAACACTGAAGCTTTCTTT.

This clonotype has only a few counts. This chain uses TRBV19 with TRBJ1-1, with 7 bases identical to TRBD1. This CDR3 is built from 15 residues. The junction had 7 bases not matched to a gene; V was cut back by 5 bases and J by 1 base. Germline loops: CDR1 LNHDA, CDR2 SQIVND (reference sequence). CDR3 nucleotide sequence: TGTGCCAGTAGTTCCACAGGGGCCGGGAACACTGAAGCTTTCTTT. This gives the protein CASSSTGAGNTEAFF.